These 7 T cell receptor beta chains came from one sample sequenced in a study of shared clonotypes between healthy human individuals. Sequenced by immunoSEQ multiplex PCR; TCRdb stores in-frame clones only, minus some. This table holds 700,000 or so clones, less than 80% found once. What was sequenced was memory CD4+ T cells sorted from blood. As for subset: CD45RA-negative fraction. The receptors shown here come from a woman aged 25 to 39 in good health.

This chain uses TRBV5-1 with TRBJ2-7; D might be TRBD1 or TRBD2, each matching 6 bases. The germline V gene has CDR1 SGHRS and CDR2 YFSETQ. This CDR3 is 14 amino acids long. The V and J ends lost 4 bases and 7 bases respectively, with 18 bases between them. CDR3 sequence reads: CASSPGGSAGEQYF. Written as DNA, the CDR3 is TGCGCCAGCAGCCCTGGGGGCTCGGCGGGGGAGCAGTACTTC. The variable domain in full, completed from reference TRBV5-1 and TRBJ2-7, reads KAGVTQTPRYLIKTRGQQVTLSCSPISGHRSVSWYQQTPGQGLQFLFEYFSETQRNKGNFPGRFSGRQFSNSRSEMNVSTLELGDSALYLCASSPGGSAGEQYFGPGTRLTVT.

This clone turned up a few times. This sequence joins TRBV29-1 and TRBJ1-1; D ambiguous. Trimming removed 3 bases from V and 3 bases from J, with 8 bases in between. CDR3 length: 12 amino acids. The germline CDR1 and CDR2 sequences are SQVTM and ANQGSEA. In nucleotides, the CDR3 is TGCAGCGTTGATAATCGGTACACTGAAGCTTTCTTT. This codes for CSVDNRYTEAFF. The complete variable domain, with remaining parts taken from reference TRBV29-1 and TRBJ1-1, reads SAVISQKPSRDICQRGTSLTIQCQVDSQVTMMFWYRQQPGQSLTLIATANQGSEATYESGFVIDKFPISRPNLTFSTLTVSNMSPEDSSIYLCSVDNRYTEAFFGQGTRLTVV.

This clone was picked up many times. The chain is built from TRBV6-5 and TRBJ1-1; TRBD1 might be the D (5 bases). CDR1 and CDR2 (germline): MNHEY, SVGAGI. Deletions cut 0 bases from V and 3 bases from J, with 8 bases between. This CDR3 is 14 amino acids long. CDR3 protein: CASSYSGRDTEAFF. The CDR3, as DNA: TGTGCCAGCAGTTACTCGGGCAGGGACACTGAAGCTTTCTTT.

The V and J genes are TRBV9 and TRBJ2-3, with 9 bases identical to TRBD1. CDR1 is SGDLS, CDR2 YYNGEE, per germline. The CDR3 is 16 amino acids. V shed 1 base and J 3 bases; nucleotides not matched to a gene: 6. The DNA of the CDR3 is TGTGCCAGCAGCGTATCTGGGGGACAGGGTACAGATACGCAGTATTTT. It yields the protein CASSVSGGQGTDTQYF.

In this sample, this clone turned up a few times. Distinct nucleotide sequences in the sample also encode this CDR3. This chain uses TRBV18 with TRBJ2-5; D gene unclear. CDR3 length equals 11 residues. V lost 2 bases to trimming and J lost 5 bases, with 3 bases between them. Germline assignment: CDR1 KGHSH and CDR2 LQKENI. The DNA of the CDR3 is TGTGCCAGCTCACCAGAGGAGACCCAGTACTTC. Its protein is CASSPEETQYF.

The chain uses TRBV11-3 and TRBJ2-1; D is ambiguous. CDR3 length: 11 residues. V was pared by 4 bases and J by 4 bases, with 2 bases between. The germline gives CDR1 SGHNT, CDR2 YENEEA. DNA of the CDR3: TGTGCCAGCAGCTATTACAATGAGCAGTTCTTC. Amino acids: CASSYYNEQFF.

The chain combines TRBV6-1 with TRBJ2-7; D not certain. Germline loops: CDR1 MNHNS, CDR2 SASEGT. Trimming left V 6 bases short and J 0 bases short, with 12 bases between. This CDR3 is 14 amino acids long. CDR3 DNA: TGTGCCAGCAGGATAGCTGCAGGCTCCTACGAGCAGTACTTC. It yields the protein CASRIAAGSYEQYF.